The present entry profiles one TCR beta chain with its context. This entry comes from a study of T cell changes during pregnancy in multiple sclerosis. CDR1 is SGHRS and CDR2 is YFSETQ in the germline V gene. The CDR3 covers 13 residues. V dropped 1 base and J dropped 2 bases, with 7 bases sitting between them. This table comes from immunoSEQ multiplex PCR, and its TCRdb copy is limited to in-frame clones, with some not included. The sample has about 41,000 clones, around nine tenths seen once. This clonotype was obtained from a female donor with multiple sclerosis, enrolled in a pregnancy study. Sequenced material: CD8+ T cells from peripheral blood mononuclear cells, taken in the third trimester of pregnancy. The V gene is TRBV5-1, the J gene TRBJ2-7, with TRBD2 as a possible D gene (5 bases). This CDR3 reads CASSLKRAYEQYF. CDR3 nucleotides: TGCGCCAGCAGCTTGAAGAGGGCCTACGAGCAGTACTTC.